Sequencing of this T cell receptor (beta chain) was carried out in a study of blood T cell repertoires in COVID-19 (dated by TCRdb to 2020 to 2021). A note on the overall study: The collaborator samples originated in the United States, Italy and Spain and spanned the acute and convalescent phases of COVID-19. The prospective study material was composed of cDNA or gDNA derived from T cells, B-cell-depleted T cells, or PBMCs. The dataset comprised deeply sampled blood TCRbeta repertoires from subjects exposed to, actively infected with, or recovered from COVID-19. A freely available public database, intended as a resource for researchers studying the immune response to SARS-CoV-2, is where the repertoires were released. Samples came from the ongoing ImmuneRACE study (first 160 participants) plus 1,254 subjects from 6 global collaborators. Sample metadata almost always included a de-identified subject ID, COVID-19 status, age in years and sex. Where available, HLA class I and class II types were taken from metadata supplied by the sample provider and were not determined by assay-based typing. Points the paper makes about the study in general: Clinical and demographic metadata were provided uncurated, with the amount varying by source and participant.

There are a few counts of this clone. Its antigen is not yet known. No much larger clone is present one base from it, and per-base qualities are unavailable. Sequences MNHEY (CDR1) and SVGEGT (CDR2) are obtained from the germline V gene. The CDR3, from cysteine to phenylalanine, totals 15 residues. The sequence is cut down to CDR3 DNA, 45 bases in frame from base 1. V is cut by 7 bases and J by 1 base, and the space between the germline ends is 16 bases. Whole blood was collected in K2EDTA tubes by collaborating institutions according to the institutions' own protocols. Collaborator samples were shipped for TCRbeta analysis as frozen whole blood, isolated PBMCs, or DNA extracted from either sample type. The immunoSEQ Assay, a bias-controlled multiplex PCR, was used to amplify TCRbeta CDR3 regions from genomic DNA. As for the original processing: Nucleated cell counts per sample were estimated from amplification of reference gene primers within the assay. To quantify the absolute abundance of each unique TCRbeta CDR3 rearrangement, sequence reads were collapsed and filtered. For each sample, productive Simpson clonality was calculated as the square root of Simpson's diversity index across productive rearrangements. TCRdb carries this immuneACCESS record with in-frame sequences only. Its versions omit some clonotypes, under half of them owing to an unresolved V gene in the studies checked, with the rest unexplained. For V, J and clone size, that table is used; D and trimming come from the DNA. The sample contains approximately 110,000 clones, 86% of them found a single time. The top ten clones comprise over 4.5% of the sample.

This chain is built from TRBV6-2 or TRBV6-3 and TRBJ1-2, with TRBD1 as a weak D call on 6 bases. This sequence was found in a human donor in a cohort sampled during active COVID-19. The sample consisted of peripheral blood. This receptor has the CDR3 CASNPLTGLNYGYTF. DNA sequence: TGTGCCAGCAACCCCCTTACAGGGCTTAACTATGGCTACACCTTC.